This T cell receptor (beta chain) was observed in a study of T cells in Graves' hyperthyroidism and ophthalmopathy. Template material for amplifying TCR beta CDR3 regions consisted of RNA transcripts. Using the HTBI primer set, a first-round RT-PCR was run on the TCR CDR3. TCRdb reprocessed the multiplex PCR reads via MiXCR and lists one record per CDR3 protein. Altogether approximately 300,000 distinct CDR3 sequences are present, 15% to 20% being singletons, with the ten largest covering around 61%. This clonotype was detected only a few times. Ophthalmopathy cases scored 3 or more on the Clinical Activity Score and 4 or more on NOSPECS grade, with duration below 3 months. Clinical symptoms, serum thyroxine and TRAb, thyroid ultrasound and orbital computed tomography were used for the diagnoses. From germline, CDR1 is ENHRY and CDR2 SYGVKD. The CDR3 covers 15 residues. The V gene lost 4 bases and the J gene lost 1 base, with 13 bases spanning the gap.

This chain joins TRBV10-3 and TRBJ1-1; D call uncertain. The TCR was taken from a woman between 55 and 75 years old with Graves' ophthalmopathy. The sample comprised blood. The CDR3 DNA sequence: TGTGCCATCAGTGTAAATCAGGAACGGAACACTGAAGCTTTCTTT. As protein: CAISVNQERNTEAFF.